This T cell receptor beta chain was observed in a study of blood T cell repertoires in COVID-19. Overall study: Sample material is recorded as cDNA or gDNA derived from T cells, B-cell-depleted T cells, or PBMCs.

The V end was cut by 1 base, the J end by 0 bases, with 14 bases between. Germline CDR1 SGHTA, CDR2 FQGNSA. The CDR3 consists of 17 residues. The data were produced by immunoSEQ multiplex PCR, yet TCRdb's version contains in-frame clones alone and is incomplete. The data contain roughly 300,000 clones, approximately 90% of them seen just once; the ten biggest clones take up roughly 4.5%. Two negative PCRs, clearance, or symptom resolution characterized the recovered Cohort 3 donors. Sample: PBMCs or T cells enriched from blood (not recorded which). The origin of this receptor is a man aged 30 to 45 who had recovered from COVID-19. This sequence joins TRBV7-2 and TRBJ2-3; D is unresolved. The chain's CDR3 is CASSLERSALSTDTQYF. The CDR3 nucleotides are TGTGCCAGCAGCTTAGAGAGATCAGCGCTAAGCACAGATACGCAGTATTTT.